This T cell receptor (beta chain) was captured in a study of blood T cell repertoires in COVID-19. Per the germline V gene, CDR1 is LGHDT and CDR2 is YNNKEL (reference sequence). V lost 0 bases to trimming and J lost 6 bases; unmatched junction nucleotides: 6. There are 15 residues in the CDR3. Using immunoSEQ multiplex PCR, the repertoire was profiled, and TCRdb retains in-frame clones only, with some absent. The sample shows 200,000 to 300,000 clones, more than 75% of them seen only once. Material: peripheral blood. This receptor was taken from a woman between 55 and 75 years old with active or convalescent COVID-19. The genes are TRBV3-1 (or the pseudogene TRBV3-2) and TRBJ2-7; 9 nucleotides align to TRBD1. The CDR3: CASSQDRGTGFEQYF. The CDR3 nucleotides are TGTGCCAGCAGCCAAGATCGGGGGACAGGGTTCGAGCAGTACTTC.